These 30 T cell receptor beta chains were all obtained from the same sample, sequenced in a study of post-analysis software for immune sequencing data. General study findings and limits: Relative to controls, patients had 4 or 5 TRBV segments at higher frequency, with TRBV5-6, TRBV5-1 and TRBV20-1 among these.

Unique molecular identifiers featured in each of the TCR beta cDNA libraries. Using its own MiXCR run on the PCR reads, TCRdb lists one record per CDR3 protein. This sample has 750,000 to 950,000 distinct CDR3 sequences, with roughly 50% found just once. Their target antigens are unknown. The sample taken for sequencing was blood. The receptors were gathered from a girl aged 10 to 17 with multiple sclerosis.

V usage is TRBV5-1 and J usage is TRBJ2-1, with 7 nucleotides matching TRBD2. With 6 bases clipped from V and 0 bases from J, the junction kept 6 bases outside the gene matches. Germline values: CDR1 SGHRS, CDR2 YFSETQ. The CDR3 has 15 residues. In DNA form, the CDR3 reads TGCGCCAGCACAATGAGGGAGGGCTCCTACAATGAGCAGTTCTTC. It encodes CASTMREGSYNEQFF.

This clonotype appeared a few times. The chain combines TRBV20-1 with TRBJ2-1; TRBD2 matches 11 bases. This CDR3 contains 16 residues. Germline CDR1 reads DFQATT; CDR2 reads SNEGSKA (reference sequence). Trimming at V came to 2 bases and at J to 7 bases, leaving 10 bases not matched to a gene. As DNA, the CDR3 is TGCAGTGCTAGAAATAGCGGGAGGGCCATGTTTAATGAGCAGTTCTTC. Translating gives CSARNSGRAMFNEQFF.

The rearrangement joins TRBV28 to TRBJ2-1; 7 bases line up with TRBD2. Per the germline V gene, CDR1 is MDHEN and CDR2 is SYDVKM. Losses at the gene ends were 2 bases for V and 3 bases for J; bases not matched to a gene: 13. The CDR3 consists of 18 residues. CDR3 sequence: CASSLVLASGELYNEQFF. The CDR3 DNA reads TGTGCCAGCAGTTTAGTTCTGGCTAGCGGAGAGCTCTACAATGAGCAGTTCTTC.

The rearrangement links TRBV18 to TRBJ2-3; 7 bases agree with TRBD2. After removal of 5 bases from V and 1 base from J, the junction contained 6 bases not matched to a gene. The CDR3 extends over 15 amino acids. From germline, CDR1 is KGHSH and CDR2 LQKENI. The CDR3 here is CASSARGDRTDTQYF. As DNA, the CDR3 is TGTGCCAGCTCAGCTCGGGGGGACCGCACAGATACGCAGTATTTT.

This clonotype was detected only a few times. The gene calls are TRBV5-1 and TRBJ2-1; 14 bases match TRBD2. Germline trimming cut 3 bases from V and 8 bases from J; bases unmatched to any gene: 10. Per the germline V gene, CDR1 is SGHRS and CDR2 is YFSETQ. The CDR3 covers 17 residues. CDR3 nucleotide sequence: TGCGCCAGCAGCTACCGGGTGACTAGCGGGGGGGTAGATGAGCAGTTCTTC. It specifies CASSYRVTSGGVDEQFF.

The chain has TRBV12-5 and TRBJ1-2; D gene uncertain. The CDR3 length is 12 residues. The V gene lost 6 bases and the J gene lost 4 bases, with 9 bases spanning the gap. CDR1 is LGHNT and CDR2 is FRNRAP in the germline V gene. CDR3 DNA sequence: TGTGCTAGTGGACCCCCAGTCTATGGCTACACCTTC. This gives the protein CASGPPVYGYTF.

The chain has TRBV29-1 and TRBJ1-1, with D perhaps TRBD1 (6 bases). The V end was cut by 7 bases, the J end by 7 bases, with 13 bases between. This CDR3 has 11 residues. Germline V gene sequence: CDR1 SQVTM, CDR2 ANQGSEA. The CDR3 bases are TGCAGCGCCGGGACAAGACTTGAAGCTTTCTTT. Protein product: CSAGTRLEAFF.

The chain uses TRBV5-1 and TRBJ2-3; D unclear. There are 14 residues in the CDR3. The V gene's germline CDR1 is SGHRS and CDR2 YFSETQ. Between the trimmed V and J ends, which lost 1 base and 2 bases, there was a span of 8 bases. The DNA for the CDR3 is TGCGCCAGCAGCTTGATCCCCTCCACAGATACGCAGTATTTT. Its protein product is CASSLIPSTDTQYF.

This clonotype showed up just a few times. The chain combines TRBV10-3 with TRBJ2-1; 12 bases are shared with TRBD2. The CDR3 has 16 amino acids. From germline, CDR1 is ENHRY and CDR2 SYGVKD. The trim removed 6 bases at V and 0 bases at J, leaving 3 bases unmatched. CDR3 protein: CAISRLAGDSYNEQFF. Written as DNA, the CDR3 is TGTGCCATCAGCCGACTAGCGGGAGACTCCTACAATGAGCAGTTCTTC.

This clonotype was recorded a few times. The chain carries TRBV12-3 or TRBV12-4 and TRBJ1-2; the D is unclear. The V end was cut by 3 bases, the J end by 3 bases, with 14 bases between. CDR3 length equals 15 residues. CDR3 DNA sequence: TGTGCCAGCAGTTTCGGTTTAATGACATACTATGGCTACACCTTC. Translated: CASSFGLMTYYGYTF.

J is TRBJ2-5 and V is TRBV7-9; TRBD2 aligns across 9 bases. V lost 5 bases, J lost 5 bases, and 21 bases stayed unmatched. Germline lookup yields CDR1 SEHNR and CDR2 FQNEAQ (reference sequence). CDR3 length: 19 amino acids. This CDR3 is CASSASPGGLAGSGETQYF. The CDR3 DNA reads TGTGCCAGCAGCGCTAGTCCCGGCGGGCTAGCGGGATCGGGCGAGACCCAGTACTTC.

The rearrangement uses TRBV2 and TRBJ1-3; a possible D gene is TRBD1 (6 bases). The CDR3 is made up of 15 amino acids. Trimming pared 6 bases from V and 7 bases from J, leaving 19 bases between. Germline lookup yields CDR1 SNHLY and CDR2 FYNNEI. The CDR3 spells CASRTGPVSGNTIYF. Here the CDR3 DNA reads TGTGCCAGCAGAACAGGGCCCGTTTCGGGTAACACCATATATTTT.

The V call is TRBV12-3 or TRBV12-4, the J call TRBJ1-2; 8 bases fit TRBD1. CDR3 length: 14 amino acids. The ends lost 4 bases at V and 7 bases at J; junction bases unmatched: 8. The CDR3 nucleotides read TGTGCCAGCAGTTCCACGGACAGGGCGGCTGGCTACACCTTC. As protein: CASSSTDRAAGYTF.

The rearrangement links TRBV7-6 to TRBJ2-5; 12 nucleotides align to TRBD1. The end of the DNA aligns better with TRBJ2-7, so the J call may be wrong. CDR3 length: 16 amino acids. Germline values: CDR1 SGHVS, CDR2 FNYEAQ. CDR3 residues: CASSLLGTGGMSEQYF. In nucleotides, the CDR3 is TGTGCCAGCAGCTTATTGGGGACAGGGGGCATGAGCGAGCAGTACTTC.

The chain carries TRBV7-2 and TRBJ2-7; D may be TRBD1 (5 bases). Germline loops: CDR1 SGHTA, CDR2 FQGNSA. This CDR3 region has 16 residues. V gave up 4 bases and J gave up 0 bases, with 16 bases separating them. The CDR3 loop is CASSSTWGEGSYEQYF. The CDR3 nucleotides are TGTGCCAGCAGCTCTACGTGGGGCGAAGGCTCCTACGAGCAGTACTTC.

The chain recombines TRBV15 with TRBJ1-4; perhaps TRBD1 as D (6 bases). The CDR3 loop spans 16 amino acids. Germline CDR1 is LNHNV and CDR2 is YYDKDF (reference sequence). The V and J ends lost 0 bases and 8 bases respectively, with 16 bases between them. The CDR3, as DNA: TGTGCCACCAGCAGAGATTCCGGGGGCAGAGGAGAAAAACTGTTTTTT. This encodes CATSRDSGGRGEKLFF.

The rearrangement uses TRBV7-9 and TRBJ1-6; 8 bases map to TRBD1. J gave up 9 bases and V 3 bases, and 7 bases lay outside the gene matches. Germline loops: CDR1 SEHNR, CDR2 FQNEAQ (reference sequence). The CDR3 length is 15 residues. DNA for the CDR3: TGTGCCAGCAGCTTGAACGGACAGGGTGCTTCACCCCTCCACTTT. Protein product: CASSLNGQGASPLHF.

Only one count was recorded for this clonotype. CDR3 in amino acids: CATKKGAATDTQYF. CDR3 nucleotide sequence: TGTGCCACCAAGAAGGGAGCGGCCACAGATACGCAGTATTTT. The gene calls are TRBV28 and TRBJ2-3; D may be TRBD2 (5 bases). Germline V gene data show CDR1 as MDHEN and CDR2 as SYDVKM. The CDR3 sequence is 14 residues long. The V end was cut by 10 bases, the J end by 2 bases, with 16 bases between.

The chain recombines TRBV7-2 with TRBJ2-1; D is unresolved. Germline V lookup: CDR1 SGHTA, CDR2 FQGNSA. V was shortened by 1 base and J by 0 bases, with 4 bases between the two germline ends. This CDR3 spans 14 amino acids. CDR3 in amino acids: CASSLDPSYNEQFF. CDR3 bases: TGTGCCAGCAGCTTAGATCCCTCCTACAATGAGCAGTTCTTC.

The chain combines TRBV29-1 with TRBJ2-1; D perhaps matches TRBD2 (7 bases). The CDR3 length is 17 residues. V shed 6 bases and J shed 7 bases, with 28 bases lying between them. Germline V gene lookup returns CDR1 SQVTM and CDR2 ANQGSEA. The CDR3 coding sequence is TGCAGCGTCGTATTTGGGGGGGCAGGATTAGTGGGAAATGAGCAGTTCTTC. Translation gives CSVVFGGAGLVGNEQFF.

Ten or more counts support this clonotype. V is TRBV29-1 and J is TRBJ2-1, with 7 bases matching TRBD2. V was clipped by 2 bases and J by 6 bases; unmatched bases: 16. The CDR3 spans 17 residues. Germline V lookup: CDR1 SQVTM, CDR2 ANQGSEA. The CDR3 bases are TGCAGCGTTGAACAATCAGGGAGGGCTAACCCCATCAATGAGCAGTTCTTC. It is translated as CSVEQSGRANPINEQFF.

A few counts support this clonotype. V usage is TRBV29-1 and J usage is TRBJ2-1; unclear D gene. CDR1 and CDR2 from the germline V gene are SQVTM and ANQGSEA. The CDR3 runs 15 residues. Trimming stripped 2 bases from V and 0 bases from J, with 11 bases between. DNA for the CDR3: TGCAGCGTTGAATCGGCGGAGAGCTCCTACAATGAGCAGTTCTTC. This gives the protein CSVESAESSYNEQFF.

This chain joins TRBV7-2 and TRBJ2-1; 7 bases are a match to TRBD1. There are 15 residues in the CDR3. The V gene end was trimmed by 7 bases and the J gene end by 0 bases; junction bases not matched to a gene: 6. CDR1 and CDR2 (germline): SGHTA, FQGNSA. The CDR3 here is CASIWTGGSYNEQFF. The CDR3 DNA reads TGTGCCAGCATCTGGACAGGCGGCTCCTACAATGAGCAGTTCTTC.

The rearrangement links TRBV12-3 or TRBV12-4 to TRBJ2-5; 9 positions agree with TRBD1. The CDR3 has 15 amino acids. V lost 5 bases, J lost 5 bases, and 9 bases stayed unmatched. CDR3 protein: CASSPHRGRRETQYF. CDR3 bases: TGTGCCAGCAGTCCACACAGGGGGCGCCGTGAGACCCAGTACTTC.

This clonotype appeared once. V and J are TRBV20-1 and TRBJ1-2, with D tentatively TRBD1 (5 bases). The CDR3 is 14 amino acids. Trimming cost V 3 bases and J 5 bases, with 16 bases left between them. The germline CDR1 and CDR2 sequences are DFQATT and SNEGSKA (reference sequence). The CDR3 reads CSARGDRRTYGYTF. The CDR3 bases are TGCAGTGCTAGGGGGGACCGAAGGACTTATGGCTACACCTTC.

This clonotype was detected a few times. The genes are TRBV6-4 and TRBJ1-5; D unclear. Germline CDR1 and CDR2: MRHNA and SNTAGT. V was pared by 4 bases and J by 6 bases, with 10 bases between. The CDR3 runs 13 residues. The CDR3 here is CASSVGSGQPQHF. The CDR3 bases are TGTGCCAGCAGTGTGGGCTCCGGTCAGCCCCAGCATTTT.

The chain carries TRBV3-1 and TRBJ2-7; D ambiguous. The better agreement between TRBJ2-4 and the DNA end casts doubt on the J call. The CDR3 loop spans 13 amino acids. Germline V gene data show CDR1 as LGHDT and CDR2 as YNNKEL (reference sequence). The CDR3 nucleotides read TGTGCCAGCAGCCAAGCCGCCCTAAACATTCAGTACTTC. Translation: CASSQAALNIQYF.

This clonotype was recorded a few times. This chain uses TRBV7-9 with TRBJ1-5; 8 bases are shared with TRBD1. Trimming removed 5 bases from V and 5 bases from J; junction bases left unmatched: 11. The CDR3 length is 16 residues. The germline V gene encodes CDR1 SEHNR and CDR2 FQNEAQ (reference sequence). The CDR3 DNA is TGTGCCAGCAGCCCACTTGGACAGGGTATTGATCAGCCCCAGCATTTT. Its translation: CASSPLGQGIDQPQHF.

The chain carries TRBV7-8 and TRBJ2-3; no reliable D call. Trimming removed 8 bases from V and 4 bases from J, with 16 bases in between. The CDR3 has 14 residues. Germline CDR1 and CDR2: SGHVS and FQNEAQ. CDR3 coding DNA: TGTGCCAGCGTTTTGGGGAATCCCGCAGATACGCAGTATTTT. It encodes CASVLGNPADTQYF.

A few counts support this clonotype. This chain joins TRBV29-1 and TRBJ2-3, with 7 bases lining up with TRBD2. In germline, CDR1 is SQVTM, CDR2 ANQGSEA. CDR3 size: 14 residues. Germline trimming cut 4 bases from V and 6 bases from J; bases unmatched to any gene: 10. In DNA, the CDR3 is TGCAGCGTTGCAGCAGCGGCGGGGGAGGATACGCAGTATTTT. Protein: CSVAAAAGEDTQYF.